A single TCR beta chain is shown here with its context. It has no known antigen specificity. No clone much larger than this one lies a single base away; base qualities are absent. This entry comes from a study of graft-versus-host responses after intestinal transplantation (dated by TCRdb to the early 2020s). Study-level background: Multivisceral, liver-intestinal, or isolated intestinal transplants were received by the recipients. Donor T cell macrochimerism was defined as a peak of at least 4% donor T cells among recipient peripheral blood mononuclear cells. After intestinal transplantation, graft-versus-host and host-versus-graft alloreactive T cell clones were followed in the graft, circulation and bone marrow using bulk TCR-beta CDR3 sequencing. Of the 20 to 30 intestinal transplant recipients enrolled in the cohort, one of whom was a retransplant, a few patients without pretransplant specimens were excluded. Samples from a few later patients were sequenced in-house on an Illumina MiSeq with MiXCR processing rather than by the commercial service. To identify alloreactive clones, pre-transplant mixed lymphocyte reaction products were sequenced and compared with unstimulated pre-transplant donor and recipient T cells. Every recipient was given anti-thymocyte globulin induction, then maintenance tacrolimus and steroids for around three years.

In the first month after transplant, blood samples were collected up to 4 times, and after that at least monthly when available. Results the study describes overall, beyond this receptor: The relatively low number and heterogeneity of intestinal transplant patients limited the conclusions. In the allografts of patients with donor T cell macrochimerism, GvH to HvG T cell clonal ratios were high. GvH clones turned up in recipient bone marrow, with some appearing earlier in ileal mucosa or blood, a pattern consistent with an intestinal mucosal origin. Early after transplant, peak levels of circulating GvH clones were associated with declines in HvG clones.

Library prep was done by the immunoSEQ multiplex PCR assay. For most patients, high-throughput TCR-beta CDR3 sequencing of genomic DNA was performed by Adaptive Biotechnologies. On the study's bioinformatics: Adaptive's ImmunoSEQ software supplied the TCR sequencing data for approximately 18 patients, while MiXCR and VDJtools were used to process three other patients. CDR3 nucleotide sequences shared between donor and recipient were removed because their origin could not be assigned. To count as alloreactive, a clone needed at least 2-fold expansion over unstimulated cells and a minimum CFSE-low frequency of 0.002% (template counts) or 0.001% (read counts). Mappable clones were those detected in sequenced pre-transplant spleen, lymph node, or MLR CFSE-low populations of the donor or recipient. The cumulative frequency of alloreactive clones was calculated as a percentage of all sequences, weighted by copy number. The table was pulled from immuneACCESS by TCRdb, which kept in-frame rearrangements only. Such tables lose some clones; where checked, under half of the loss comes from unresolved V genes, and the rest has no known cause. V and J calls and clone size follow that table, whereas D and trimming were derived from the DNA. The sample table shows about 97,000 clones, and around 90% are seen once. The ten largest clones take up approximately 16% of the sample.

The CDR3 measures 13 amino acids from cysteine to phenylalanine. Here the CDR3 DNA is all that survives: 39 bases in frame from base 1. The germline V gene (reference sequence) specifies LNHDA as CDR1 and SQIVND as CDR2. After removal of 9 bases from V and 7 bases from J, the junction retains 8 bases not matched to a gene. This sequence uses TRBV19 and TRBJ1-5; TRBD1 fits 8 bases in the junction. The TCR was taken from a human patient who received an intestinal transplant, so some T cells may come from the graft donor. The sequences come from PBMCs, collected approximately 420 days after intestinal transplant. The CDR3 protein: CASLDRGDQPQHF. The bases read TGTGCCAGCCTAGACAGGGGAGACCAGCCCCAGCATTTT.